Sequencing of this T cell receptor (beta chain) was carried out in a study of T cells in Graves' hyperthyroidism and ophthalmopathy (dated by TCRdb to the late 2010s). About the full investigation: Peripheral blood samples were taken at the time of initial diagnosis, prior to any treatment. TCR V-J signatures able to tell the groups apart were searched for in a discovery cohort of 100 or so patients, of whom more than 40 had Graves' ophthalmopathy and about 60 had stable Graves' hyperthyroidism. Prospective prediction of ophthalmopathy was tested in an independent validation cohort of 18 to 20 hyperthyroidism patients and 15 to 17 patients who later progressed to ophthalmopathy. The roughly 100 discovery patients were randomly divided into training and test sets at a 7:3 ratio. In six Graves' hyperthyroidism patients, the study also compared T-cell repertoires from thyroid tissue with T-cell repertoires from blood. After sampling, hyperthyroidism patients received methimazole starting at 30 mg daily, and ophthalmopathy patients received high-dose intravenous methylprednisolone. According to the paper, TCR Vbeta CDR3 sequencing was carried out on some 130 peripheral blood samples, which came from 40 to 45 ophthalmopathy, about 75 hyperthyroidism and roughly 17 progressor patients. Results the study describes overall, beyond this receptor: Sample size was not statistically predetermined, and blinding of investigators to group allocation was not performed. Ophthalmopathy was separated from stable hyperthyroidism by a 13 V-J signature model, with about 86% sensitivity and roughly 84% specificity obtained in cross-validation and 80%/75% obtained in testing. During validation, the model predicted progression to ophthalmopathy a median of about 5.9 months ahead of onset, with more than 55% sensitivity and 72.22% specificity. Most expanded thyroid clonotypes (frequency above 0.001) were also detected in blood, a finding suggesting that blood repertoires may reflect thyroid immune responses.

Moderately to severely active disease, a Clinical Activity Score of at least 3, a NOSPECS grade of at least 4, and a duration under 3 months were present in ophthalmopathy patients. Exclusion was applied to patients with uncontrolled infections, other autoimmune diseases, pregnancy or lactation. Diagnoses relied on clinical symptoms, serum thyroxine and TRAb, thyroid ultrasound and orbital computed tomography. PBMCs were isolated from about 10 ml of fresh peripheral blood by Ficoll-Paque density gradient centrifugation. Total RNA was extracted with Trizol reagent, and quality was checked on an Agilent 2100 Bioanalyzer. From the cysteine up to the phenylalanine, the CDR3 has a length of 13 residues. Left in the record is the CDR3 DNA by itself, 39 bases read in frame from the first base. V and J lose 3 bases and 0 bases, and a span of 8 bases separates them. Per the germline V gene (reference sequence), DFQATT is the CDR1 and SNEGSKA is the CDR2.

A remark on this clonotype: It lacks a known antigen. No quality values exist for individual bases; no much larger clone is one base distant.

Amplification of TCR beta CDR3 regions was carried out from RNA transcripts. For the first round of RT-PCR on the TCR CDR3, the HTBI primer set was used together with the Qiagen OneStep RT-PCR kit. The libraries were constructed in a second round of multiplex PCR and then size-selected and purified. The libraries were sequenced on an Illumina HiSeq2000 using paired-end 100 bp reads. In the authors' own workflow: SOAPnuke was used to process the raw data, throwing out any read that contained adapters or uncalled bases, had a mean Phred below 15, or lacked an exact constant-primer or identifier match. COPE v1.2.5 was used to merge the high-quality paired reads, and each unique nucleotide sequence was defined as a clonotype. Clonotypes were aligned to IMGT TRBV, TRBD and TRBJ reference segments using MiTCR v1.1. The analysis was restricted to V-J combinations with a frequency above 0.0001, which together covered 99% to 99.2% of the repertoires. The TCS score was defined as the ratio of F50 (clonal expansion) to E x V (chaos), calculated using BLOSUM62-based TCRdist between CDR3 peptides within each V-J. Welch's t-statistics and random forest reduced fewer than 550 V-J features to about 12, which were used in a naive Bayes classifier (R e1071). The similarity between thyroid and blood repertoires was quantified using the Morisita-Horn index. TCRdb applied fastp at Q25 and MiXCR to the public reads, then kept only in-frame beta chains. CDR3 protein duplicates are merged, each entry listing the most common genes and DNA. TCRdb, not the authors, supplied the V and J calls. Recorded for this sample are fewer than 650,000 distinct CDR3 sequences; roughly 15% of them occurred a single time. Of the sample, 3.5% to 4.5% is held by the ten largest clones.

This receptor was taken from a woman aged 40 to 50 with Graves' ophthalmopathy. Sequences were obtained from blood. This chain joins TRBV20-1 to TRBJ2-5; too little of a D gene remains to name it. CDR3 loop: CSARSDDQETQYF. The nucleotides are TGCAGTGCTAGGTCAGACGACCAAGAGACCCAGTACTTC.